The 9 T cell receptor beta chains reported below all come from one sample, sequenced in a study of shared clonotypes between healthy human individuals. Measured with immunoSEQ multiplex PCR; TCRdb has only the in-frame clones, and not every one. Of roughly 700,000 clones listed, around 67% are singletons. The material sequenced was memory CD4+ T cells sorted from blood. Indicated subset: CD45RA-negative fraction. Receptor source: a woman in her thirties in good health.

The chain carries TRBV5-1 and TRBJ2-7; D tentatively fits TRBD1 or TRBD2 (5 bases each). The CDR3 runs 12 residues. The germline CDR1 and CDR2 sequences are SGHRS and YFSETQ. V was trimmed by 3 bases and J by 6 bases, leaving 10 bases between them. CDR3 sequence reads: CASSWGIGEQYF. The DNA for the CDR3 is TGCGCCAGCAGCTGGGGGATTGGCGAGCAGTACTTC.

This chain uses TRBV28 with TRBJ1-5, with TRBD1 as a possible D gene (5 bases). V shed 7 bases and J shed 2 bases, with 12 bases lying between them. The CDR3 is made up of 14 amino acids. Per germline, CDR1 MDHEN and CDR2 SYDVKM. The DNA of the CDR3 is TGTGCCAGCAACCCCAGGGTAGGCAATCAGCCCCAGCATTTT. This sequence encodes CASNPRVGNQPQHF.

This clone occurred a few times. The genes are TRBV28 and TRBJ1-2, with 8 bases lining up with TRBD1. Trimming removed 3 bases from V and 1 base from J; junction bases left unmatched: 10. CDR3 length: 17 amino acids. Germline values: CDR1 MDHEN, CDR2 SYDVKM. CDR3 bases: TGTGCCAGCAGTTTGCGTGGACAGGGCACCCATAACTATGGCTACACCTTC. Encoded protein: CASSLRGQGTHNYGYTF.

The chain links TRBV5-1 to TRBJ1-5; 7 positions agree with TRBD1. CDR1 and CDR2 (germline): SGHRS, YFSETQ. CDR3 length: 14 residues. With V trimmed by 0 bases and J by 11 bases, 8 bases remained unmatched. The CDR3 DNA reads as TGCGCCAGCAGCTTGGAGACGGGTCAGGGGGCCCAGCATTTT. Its protein is CASSLETGQGAQHF.

The chain combines TRBV29-1 with TRBJ2-3; no reliable D call. V dropped 5 bases and J dropped 5 bases, with 11 bases sitting between them. Germline loops: CDR1 SQVTM, CDR2 ANQGSEA. The CDR3 has 12 amino acids. The CDR3 DNA follows: TGCAGCGTTTTTGTAGCTATAGATACGCAGTATTTT. It codes for CSVFVAIDTQYF.

This clone was counted ten times or more. The chain uses TRBV5-1 and TRBJ2-1, with no clear D. The CDR3 consists of 15 residues. V dropped 1 base and J dropped 0 bases, with 8 bases sitting between them. Germline V gives CDR1 SGHRS, CDR2 YFSETQ. The CDR3 region has the DNA TGCGCCAGCAGCTTGCGCGGTGACTCCTACAATGAGCAGTTCTTC. This codes for CASSLRGDSYNEQFF.

This clone has only a few counts. The chain carries TRBV19 and TRBJ2-2, with a weak D call TRBD1 (6 bases). The V and J ends lost 5 bases and 6 bases respectively, with 13 bases between them. Germline V lookup: CDR1 LNHDA, CDR2 SQIVND (reference sequence). CDR3 length: 14 residues. CDR3 in DNA: TGTGCCAGTAGTTCACAGGGTTTATCCGGGGAGCTGTTTTTT. Protein: CASSSQGLSGELFF. Full variable domain (missing parts from reference TRBV19 and TRBJ2-2): DGGITQSPKYLFRKEGQNVTLSCEQNLNHDAMYWYRQDPGQGLRLIYYSQIVNDFQKGDIAEGYSVSREKKESFPLTVTSAQKNPTAFYLCASSSQGLSGELFFGEGSRLTVL.

The DNA for the CDR3 is TGTGCCACCAAGCGGGAGGGCGTGGAGACCCAGTACTTC. Translating it yields CATKREGVETQYF. The rearrangement links TRBV10-3 to TRBJ2-5; 10 bases line up with TRBD2. Germline lookup yields CDR1 ENHRY and CDR2 SYGVKD. This CDR3 is 13 amino acids long. Losses at the gene ends were 10 bases for V and 5 bases for J; bases not matched to a gene: 7.

J is TRBJ2-7 and V is TRBV6-6, with D perhaps TRBD1 (6 bases). The CDR3 has 13 residues. V lost 0 bases and J lost 5, with 8 bases in between. Per germline, CDR1 MNHNY and CDR2 SVGAGI (reference sequence). The CDR3 bases are TGTGCCAGCAGTTACTCACAGGGCCACGAGCAGTACTTC. Its protein is CASSYSQGHEQYF.